This TCR beta chain was profiled in a study of CD8+ T cells in alopecia areata. The germline gives CDR1 LGHNA, CDR2 YSLEER. V shed 2 bases and J shed 5 bases, with 9 bases lying between them. This CDR3 is built from 13 residues. Study observations and caveats: Besides other cells, scalp samples also yield sequences of resident alphabeta T cells from normal skin. It was lesional scalp, especially alopecia totalis/universalis, that showed higher clonality than normal scalp.

In regard to this clone: Its specificity is not known.

Sequencing templates came from extracted RNA that was reverse transcribed into cDNA. The data were produced by immunoSEQ multiplex PCR, yet TCRdb's version contains in-frame clones alone and is incomplete. The table shows around 36,000 clones, with around 57% occurring only once. Once sorted, CD4+ cells from five patients yielded CD25+CD127- cells. Cell sorting was applied to PBMCs, and CD4+ and CD8+ T cells were collected. The rearrangement links TRBV4-3 to TRBJ1-2, with D unclear. Sample: CD4+ Tregs sorted from blood. The origin of this receptor is a human donor with alopecia areata. The CDR3 DNA is TGCGCCAGCAGCCAATTGATGGGGTATGGCTACACCTTC. It yields the protein CASSQLMGYGYTF.